The clone carrying this TCR beta chain was found a few times. The data are from a study of blood T cell repertoires in COVID-19. Across the whole study: The United States, Italy and Spain were the sources of the acute and convalescent COVID-19 samples.

V lost 7 bases to trimming and J lost 0 bases; unmatched junction nucleotides: 9. The CDR3 contains 17 residues. The germline CDR1 and CDR2 sequences are SNHLY and FYNNEI. Original methodology: Estimates of nucleated cell counts were drawn from the amplification of reference gene primers. Sequencing used immunoSEQ multiplex PCR; TCRdb keeps in-frame clones, though not all of them. V, J and clone size derive from that table, while D and trimming were established from the DNA sequence. The data hold about 160,000 clones, with over 85% observed a single time. The source material was peripheral blood. This chain uses TRBV2 with TRBJ2-7, with 13 positions matching TRBD2. The sequence derives from a woman aged 45-60 years with acute or convalescent COVID-19. The chain's CDR3 is CASKTSGGATNSYEQYF. The CDR3 region has the DNA TGTGCCAGCAAAACTAGCGGGGGGGCTACAAACTCCTACGAGCAGTACTTC.